Listed below are T cell receptor beta chains from one sample, sequenced in a study of blood T cell repertoires in COVID-19. Produced via immunoSEQ multiplex PCR; TCRdb's table is partial and in-frame only. The repertoire holds around 97,000 clones, with 70% to 85% as singletons. The sample consisted of peripheral blood. Receptor source: a man between 65 and 85 years old with acute or convalescent COVID-19. CDR3s include the opening cysteine and the closing phenylalanine or tryptophan. Fields, in order: V gene, D gene, clone size, J gene, CDR3 DNA, CDR3 protein. A D gene is named only where the DNA matches it firmly. Size values are once, few and many counts, or a class for expanded clones, and some rows have none.

v_gene: TRBV6-5
d_gene: TRBD2
abundance: NA
j_gene: TRBJ2-1
CDR3nt: TGTGCCAGCAGTTACTCAAACGGGGGGGCTCAGGAGCAGTTCTTC
CDR3aa: CASSYSNGGAQEQFF

v_gene: TRBV5-4
d_gene: TRBD1
abundance: NA
j_gene: TRBJ2-1
CDR3nt: TGTGCCAGCAGCAACCGGGACAGGGGCTACAATGAGCAGTTCTTC
CDR3aa: CASSNRDRGYNEQFF

v_gene: TRBV18
d_gene: TRBD1
abundance: once
j_gene: TRBJ1-2
CDR3nt: TGTGCCAGCTCATTCGGGACAGCCTCTCGCCTCGGGGGCTACACCTTC
CDR3aa: CASSFGTASRLGGYTF

v_gene: TRBV28
d_gene: NA
abundance: NA
j_gene: TRBJ1-2
CDR3nt: TGTGCCAGCAGCGCACAGAGCCAAAACTATGGCTACACCTTC
CDR3aa: CASSAQSQNYGYTF

v_gene: TRBV9
d_gene: NA
abundance: NA
j_gene: TRBJ2-1
CDR3nt: TGTGCCAGCAGCGTAGGTGGGAGGTGGCCACGGATGGAGCAGTTCTTC
CDR3aa: CASSVGGRWPRMEQFF

v_gene: TRBV7-2
d_gene: TRBD1
abundance: NA
j_gene: TRBJ2-7
CDR3nt: TGTGCCAGCAGCCCTCAACCGGGACAGGGGTACGAGCAGTACTTC
CDR3aa: CASSPQPGQGYEQYF

v_gene: TRBV29-1
d_gene: NA
abundance: NA
j_gene: TRBJ2-1
CDR3nt: TGCAGCGTTGTTTCGTACAATGAGCAGTTCTTC
CDR3aa: CSVVSYNEQFF

v_gene: TRBV24-1
d_gene: NA
abundance: NA
j_gene: TRBJ2-7
CDR3nt: TGTGCCACTCGGCGGGGTTCCTACGAGCAGTACTTC
CDR3aa: CATRRGSYEQYF

v_gene: TRBV7-9
d_gene: TRBD1
abundance: NA
j_gene: TRBJ2-7
CDR3nt: TGTGCCAGCAGCCGTTTTGGACAGGCCTACGAGCAGTACTTC
CDR3aa: CASSRFGQAYEQYF

v_gene: TRBV6-5
d_gene: NA
abundance: NA
j_gene: TRBJ1-2
CDR3nt: TGTGCCAGCAGTTCTAGGAGGCCTATTAGAGATGGCTACACCTTC
CDR3aa: CASSSRRPIRDGYTF

v_gene: TRBV3-1/TRBV3-2
d_gene: NA
abundance: NA
j_gene: TRBJ1-2
CDR3nt: TGTGCCAGCAGCCGACAGTCCTCCAACTATGGCTACACCTTC
CDR3aa: CASSRQSSNYGYTF

v_gene: TRBV5-5
d_gene: TRBD1
abundance: NA
j_gene: TRBJ2-5
CDR3nt: TGTGCCAGCGCACCGGGGGACAGGACGCCACCCGCCCAAGAGACCCAGTACTTC
CDR3aa: CASAPGDRTPPAQETQYF

v_gene: TRBV3-1/TRBV3-2
d_gene: NA
abundance: NA
j_gene: TRBJ1-1
CDR3nt: TGTGCCAGCAGCCTTTTGAACTCGAACACTGAAGCTTTCTTT
CDR3aa: CASSLLNSNTEAFF

v_gene: TRBV12-3/TRBV12-4
d_gene: NA
abundance: NA
j_gene: TRBJ1-3
CDR3nt: TGTGCCAGCTTGAGCTCTGGAAACACCATATATTTT
CDR3aa: CASLSSGNTIYF

v_gene: TRBV19
d_gene: TRBD1
abundance: NA
j_gene: TRBJ1-1
CDR3nt: TGTGCCAGTAGGGGCAGGACAGGGGTGAACACTGAAGCTTTCTTT
CDR3aa: CASRGRTGVNTEAFF

v_gene: TRBV5-5
d_gene: TRBD1
abundance: once
j_gene: TRBJ2-1
CDR3nt: TGTGCCAGCAGCTTGGGGACAGGCTCCTACAATGAGCAGTTCTTC
CDR3aa: CASSLGTGSYNEQFF

v_gene: TRBV7-2
d_gene: NA
abundance: NA
j_gene: TRBJ2-1
CDR3nt: TGTGCCAGCAGCTTAGCGCGGCAGCCAATCTCCTACAATGAGCAGTTCTTC
CDR3aa: CASSLARQPISYNEQFF

v_gene: TRBV3-1/TRBV3-2
d_gene: TRBD1
abundance: NA
j_gene: TRBJ1-1
CDR3nt: TGTGCCAGCAGCCAAGACCTACAGGGGGCAGCTTTCTTT
CDR3aa: CASSQDLQGAAFF

v_gene: TRBV10-3
d_gene: TRBD1
abundance: NA
j_gene: TRBJ1-6
CDR3nt: TGTGCCATCAGGACAGCGACAGGGAATAACTCACCCCTCCACTTT
CDR3aa: CAIRTATGNNSPLHF

v_gene: TRBV5-6
d_gene: NA
abundance: once
j_gene: TRBJ1-2
CDR3nt: TGTGCCAGCAGCTTGTTCGAGGGCTACACCTTC
CDR3aa: CASSLFEGYTF

v_gene: TRBV27
d_gene: TRBD1
abundance: NA
j_gene: TRBJ1-6
CDR3nt: TGTGCCAGCAGTTGGGACAGGGGGCGTTCACCCCTCCACTTT
CDR3aa: CASSWDRGRSPLHF

v_gene: TRBV30
d_gene: TRBD1
abundance: NA
j_gene: TRBJ1-1
CDR3nt: TGTGCCTGGACAATTTACAGGGGCTGGGGTGAAGCTTTCTTT
CDR3aa: CAWTIYRGWGEAFF

v_gene: TRBV19
d_gene: NA
abundance: NA
j_gene: TRBJ1-1
CDR3nt: TGTGCCAGTAATGTACAGGCAGGGACTGAAGCTTTCTTT
CDR3aa: CASNVQAGTEAFF

v_gene: TRBV27
d_gene: NA
abundance: NA
j_gene: TRBJ2-7
CDR3nt: TGTGCCAGCAGTTTAAGCAGGGTGGACCCCTACGAGCAGTACTTC
CDR3aa: CASSLSRVDPYEQYF

v_gene: TRBV19
d_gene: NA
abundance: NA
j_gene: TRBJ2-2
CDR3nt: TGTGCCCTTAACGCCCTGTTTCGACAGCACACCGGGGAGCTGTTTTTT
CDR3aa: CALNALFRQHTGELFF

v_gene: TRBV30
d_gene: NA
abundance: NA
j_gene: TRBJ1-2
CDR3nt: TGTGCCTGGAGGCTTTCGGGACTTAACTATGGCTACACCTTC
CDR3aa: CAWRLSGLNYGYTF

v_gene: TRBV4-1
d_gene: NA
abundance: NA
j_gene: TRBJ2-1
CDR3nt: TGCGCCAGCAGCCAAGTTGGGGCTCTCAATGAGCAGTTCTTC
CDR3aa: CASSQVGALNEQFF

v_gene: TRBV11-2
d_gene: NA
abundance: NA
j_gene: TRBJ1-1
CDR3nt: TGTGCCAGCAGCTTTAGGGGTAGGGCAAGTACTGAAGCTTTCTTT
CDR3aa: CASSFRGRASTEAFF

v_gene: TRBV9
d_gene: NA
abundance: NA
j_gene: TRBJ1-2
CDR3nt: TGTGCCAGCAGCGAAGGTGGACTGCTTAACTATGGCTACACCTTC
CDR3aa: CASSEGGLLNYGYTF

v_gene: TRBV18
d_gene: NA
abundance: NA
j_gene: TRBJ1-5
CDR3nt: TGTGCCAGCTCGCGGACAGTTAGCAATCAGCCCCAGCATTTT
CDR3aa: CASSRTVSNQPQHF

v_gene: TRBV7-2
d_gene: NA
abundance: NA
j_gene: TRBJ2-4
CDR3nt: TGTGCCAGCAGCTTAGCGCAAGGACATCAAAACATTCAGTACTTC
CDR3aa: CASSLAQGHQNIQYF

v_gene: TRBV2
d_gene: NA
abundance: NA
j_gene: TRBJ1-4
CDR3nt: TGTGCCAGCAGCGGAACGCAGGTGCGAGAAAAACTGTTTTTT
CDR3aa: CASSGTQVREKLFF

v_gene: TRBV9
d_gene: NA
abundance: NA
j_gene: TRBJ2-1
CDR3nt: TGTGCCAGCAGCCGGGAGCTGTATGAGCAGTTCTTC
CDR3aa: CASSRELYEQFF

v_gene: TRBV24-1
d_gene: TRBD2
abundance: NA
j_gene: TRBJ2-5
CDR3nt: TGTGCCACCAGCTCGGGGGGGCTAACTAACCAAGAGACCCAGTACTTC
CDR3aa: CATSSGGLTNQETQYF

v_gene: TRBV4-1
d_gene: TRBD1
abundance: NA
j_gene: TRBJ1-1
CDR3nt: TGCGCCAGCAGCCAAGGACCGACAGGGGTTACTTTCTTT
CDR3aa: CASSQGPTGVTFF

v_gene: TRBV6-5
d_gene: NA
abundance: NA
j_gene: TRBJ1-4
CDR3nt: TGTGCCAGCAGTTATGAAGGAGCAACTAATGAAAAACTGTTTTTT
CDR3aa: CASSYEGATNEKLFF

v_gene: TRBV7-9
d_gene: TRBD1
abundance: NA
j_gene: TRBJ1-2
CDR3nt: TGTGCCAGCAGCTCTGGGACAGGGCCAGCTAACTATGGCTACACCTTC
CDR3aa: CASSSGTGPANYGYTF

v_gene: TRBV6-6
d_gene: TRBD1
abundance: few
j_gene: TRBJ1-3
CDR3nt: TGTGCCAGCAGTCACACAAGAACAGGGGGCGCGGTAGGAAACACCATATATTTT
CDR3aa: CASSHTRTGGAVGNTIYF

v_gene: TRBV6-2/TRBV6-3
d_gene: NA
abundance: few
j_gene: TRBJ1-2
CDR3nt: TGTGCCAGCAGTTACTCAGAGGCGGTAAACTATGGCTACACCTTC
CDR3aa: CASSYSEAVNYGYTF

v_gene: TRBV4-1
d_gene: NA
abundance: NA
j_gene: TRBJ1-2
CDR3nt: TGCGCCAGCAGCTTAACCCGCGGAGGGAACTATGGCTACACCTTC
CDR3aa: CASSLTRGGNYGYTF